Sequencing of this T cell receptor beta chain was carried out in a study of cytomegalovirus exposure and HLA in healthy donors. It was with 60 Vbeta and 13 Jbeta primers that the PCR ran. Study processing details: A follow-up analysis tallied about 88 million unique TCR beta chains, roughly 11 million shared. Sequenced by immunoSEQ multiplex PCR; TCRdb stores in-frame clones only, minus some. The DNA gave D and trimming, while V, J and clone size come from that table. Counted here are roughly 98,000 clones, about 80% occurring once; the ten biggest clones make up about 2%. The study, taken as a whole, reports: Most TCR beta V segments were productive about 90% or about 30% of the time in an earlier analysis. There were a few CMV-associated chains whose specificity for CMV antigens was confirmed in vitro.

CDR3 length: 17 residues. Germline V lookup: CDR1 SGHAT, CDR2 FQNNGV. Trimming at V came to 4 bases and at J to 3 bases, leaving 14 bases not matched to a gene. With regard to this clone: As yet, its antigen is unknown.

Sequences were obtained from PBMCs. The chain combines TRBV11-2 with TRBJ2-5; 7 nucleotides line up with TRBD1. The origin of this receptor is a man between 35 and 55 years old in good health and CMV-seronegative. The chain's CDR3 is CASSSAGTALSKETQYF. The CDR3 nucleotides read TGTGCCAGCAGCTCCGCCGGGACAGCCCTATCAAAAGAGACCCAGTACTTC.